This T cell receptor beta chain was sequenced in a study of blood T cell repertoires in COVID-19. Study details: Both acute and convalescent COVID-19 samples were obtained from the United States, Italy and Spain. T cells, B-cell-depleted T cells, or PBMCs supplied cDNA or gDNA.

Under the authors' procedure: Reference gene primer amplification gave estimated nucleated cell counts. Using immunoSEQ multiplex PCR, the repertoire was profiled, and TCRdb retains in-frame clones only, with some absent. For V, J and clone size, that table is used; D and trimming come from the DNA. The profile covers hundreds of thousands of clones, with 70% to 90% appearing a single time and more than 1.4% taken by the ten largest. The V and J ends lost 5 bases and 5 bases, in that order; junction bases with no gene match: 8. The CDR3 length is 14 residues. CDR1 SGDLS and CDR2 YYNGEE come from the germline V gene.

The clonotype was recovered from a woman in her twenties or thirties with active or convalescent COVID-19. The chain uses TRBV9 and TRBJ1-1, with 8 bases that match TRBD1. Sequences were obtained from peripheral blood. The CDR3 region has the DNA TGTGCCAGCAGGTATACAGGGGGTACGACTGAAGCTTTCTTT. Protein product: CASRYTGGTTEAFF.